This T cell receptor beta chain originates from a study of T cells after posttransplantation cyclophosphamide. Findings of the study overall: Later blood repertoires were often dominated by clones from the donor CD8+ memory compartment. Recipient CMV seropositivity and CMV reactivation strongly tracked TRB clonality. Tissue-infiltrating T cells from skin or gut overlapped little with blood T cells.

The V end lost 5 bases, the J end lost 2 bases, and 10 bases lay between the germline ends. Germline assignment: CDR1 SQVTM and CDR2 ANQGSEA. The CDR3 runs 13 residues. This related bone marrow graft donor gave peripheral blood on the day of marrow donation. The protocol was immunoSEQ multiplex PCR, while the TCRdb copy is restricted to in-frame clones and leaves out a portion. This sample has tens of thousands of clones, with approximately 71% found just once. With regard to this clone: Its target is not known.

What was sequenced was memory CD4+ T cells sorted from PBMCs. The rearrangement joins TRBV29-1 to TRBJ2-4; D unclear. The clonotype originates from a woman in her sixties in good health, CMV-negative, and a related stem cell transplant donor. The CDR3 here is CSVRARTKNIQYF. DNA for the CDR3: TGCAGCGTTCGTGCGAGGACCAAAAACATTCAGTACTTC.